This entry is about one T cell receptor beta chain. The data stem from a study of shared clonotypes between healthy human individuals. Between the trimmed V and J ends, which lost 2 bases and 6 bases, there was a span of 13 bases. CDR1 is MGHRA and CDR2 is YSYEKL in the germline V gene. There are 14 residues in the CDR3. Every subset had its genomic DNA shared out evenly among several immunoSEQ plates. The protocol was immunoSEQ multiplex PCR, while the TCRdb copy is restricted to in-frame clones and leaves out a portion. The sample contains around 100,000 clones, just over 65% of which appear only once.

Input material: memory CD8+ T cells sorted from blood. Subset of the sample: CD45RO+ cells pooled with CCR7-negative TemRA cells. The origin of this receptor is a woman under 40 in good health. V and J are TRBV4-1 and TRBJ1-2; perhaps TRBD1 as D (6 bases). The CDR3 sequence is CASSQRTASDGYTF. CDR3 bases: TGCGCCAGCAGCCAAAGGACAGCGAGTGATGGCTACACCTTC.